The sequence of this T cell receptor (beta chain) was determined in a study of shared clonotypes between healthy human individuals. Of note for this clone: Its antigen is still unknown.

General study results and limits: Larger estimated richness was generally seen in naive subsets than in memory subsets.

Germline V lookup: CDR1 KGHSH, CDR2 LQKENI. The CDR3 extends over 15 amino acids. The ends lost 4 bases at V and 2 bases at J; junction bases unmatched: 8. Some clones are missing from TCRdb's copy, which holds only in-frame ones; the method was immunoSEQ multiplex PCR. Of 1,500,000 or so clones in the sample, 95% to 97% were seen once. V is TRBV18 and J is TRBJ2-7, with TRBD2 matching over 7 bases. What was sequenced was naive CD4+ T cells sorted from blood. Documented subset: CD45RA+ positively selected. The TCR originated in a man aged 30 to 45 in good health. The CDR3 nucleotides read TGTGCCAGCTCACAGCTTGGGAGGGATGCCTACGAGCAGTACTTC. It encodes CASSQLGRDAYEQYF.